These 25 T cell receptor beta chains came from one sample sequenced in a study of graft-versus-host responses after intestinal transplantation. Clones were read by immunoSEQ multiplex PCR, and TCRdb kept only the in-frame ones, dropping some. The table shows about 50,000 clones, with about nine tenths occurring only once. For these TCRs, the target antigens are not known. The source was unstimulated CD4+ T cells sorted from spleen or lymph node cells, collected before transplant. The receptor set was obtained from a human donor who was the organ donor for an intestinal transplant.

The V call is TRBV5-1, the J call TRBJ2-3; the D is unclear. This CDR3 has 15 amino acids. Germline CDR1 SGHRS, CDR2 YFSETQ. V was clipped by 0 bases and J by 2 bases, with 10 bases between them. The CDR3 nucleotides read TGCGCCAGCAGCTTGGAGGCGCCCTCCACAGATACGCAGTATTTT. Translating it yields CASSLEAPSTDTQYF.

This chain joins TRBV7-9 and TRBJ1-1; 7 bases align to TRBD1. The CDR3 sequence is 14 residues long. Germline V gene lookup returns CDR1 SEHNR and CDR2 FQNEAQ (reference sequence). V lost 5 bases and J lost 8; bases outside the gene matches: 11. The CDR3: CASSRLTGAPEAFF. The CDR3 DNA reads TGTGCCAGCAGCCGCCTAACAGGGGCCCCCGAAGCTTTCTTT.

V usage is TRBV7-2 and J usage is TRBJ2-3; D not resolved. Trimming took off 8 bases at V and 2 bases at J, with 5 bases between the two ends. CDR1 and CDR2 from the germline V gene are SGHTA and FQGNSA. The CDR3 runs to 11 residues. The CDR3 region has the DNA TGTGCCAGCCGAAACACAGATACGCAGTATTTT. Translation gives CASRNTDTQYF.

The chain carries TRBV6-5 and TRBJ1-1; no clear D gene. Germline lookup yields CDR1 MNHEY and CDR2 SVGAGI. The V end lost 5 bases, the J end lost 1 base, and 14 bases lay between the germline ends. CDR3 size: 15 residues. CDR3: CASSQPGSGNTEAFF. For the CDR3, the DNA is TGTGCCAGCAGTCAACCGGGCTCCGGGAACACTGAAGCTTTCTTT.

The chain has TRBV15 and TRBJ2-1; 8 nucleotides match TRBD2. V gave up 1 base and J gave up 6 bases; unmatched junction bases: 5. Per the germline V gene, CDR1 is LNHNV and CDR2 is YYDKDF (reference sequence). CDR3 size: 15 residues. The CDR3 region is CATSRAGGTSNEQFF. The CDR3 bases are TGTGCCACCAGCAGAGCGGGAGGGACTTCCAATGAGCAGTTCTTC.

This chain uses TRBV19 with TRBJ1-1; unclear D gene. Trimming stripped 4 bases from V and 0 bases from J, with 9 bases between. The CDR3 runs to 14 residues. Germline V gene sequence: CDR1 LNHDA, CDR2 SQIVND (reference sequence). The CDR3 sequence: CASSSRTLNTEAFF. Here the CDR3 DNA reads TGTGCCAGTAGTAGCAGGACTCTGAACACTGAAGCTTTCTTT.

The chain recombines TRBV11-2 with TRBJ2-5, with TRBD2 identical over 8 bases. Trimming at V came to 5 bases and at J to 11 bases, leaving 16 bases not matched to a gene. Looked up from germline, CDR1 is SGHAT and CDR2 is FQNNGV. This CDR3 is built from 15 residues. CDR3: CASSPISGRRGEQYF. CDR3 nucleotide sequence: TGTGCCAGCAGCCCCATCAGCGGGAGAAGGGGGGAGCAGTACTTC.

The V call is TRBV7-8, the J call TRBJ2-7, with 7 bases that match TRBD2. Per the germline V gene, CDR1 is SGHVS and CDR2 is FQNEAQ. V lost 3 bases and J lost 3; bases outside the gene matches: 2. The CDR3 contains 13 residues. This CDR3 reads CASSFTSVYEQYF. The CDR3 coding sequence is TGTGCCAGCAGCTTTACTAGCGTCTACGAGCAGTACTTC.

V usage is TRBV4-1 and J usage is TRBJ2-5; possible D gene TRBD2, 7 bases. The CDR3 length is 15 residues. The V gene's germline CDR1 is MGHRA and CDR2 YSYEKL. With 4 bases removed from V and 5 bases from J, the gap between germline ends came to 17 bases. The CDR3 region has the DNA TGCGCCAGCAGCCCCGCCGTGGGGAGGGGGGAGACCCAGTACTTC. Residues: CASSPAVGRGETQYF.

This clone was observed a single time. The gene calls are TRBV6-9 and TRBJ1-2; tentative D call: TRBD1 (5 bases). The CDR3 is made up of 13 amino acids. Per germline, CDR1 MNHGY and CDR2 SVAAGI. V dropped 5 bases and J dropped 8 bases, with 15 bases sitting between them. For the CDR3, the DNA is TGTGCCAGCAGTGAAAGGTGGCAGGGAGGCTACACCTTC. Translation gives CASSERWQGGYTF.

The chain recombines TRBV10-1 with TRBJ2-1; 11 bases line up with TRBD2. With 7 bases clipped from V and 8 bases from J, the junction kept 13 bases outside the gene matches. Germline loops: CDR1 WNHNN, CDR2 SYGVQD (reference sequence). This CDR3 has 16 amino acids. CDR3 sequence reads: CASIPPLAGGWDEQFF. CDR3 in DNA: TGCGCCAGCATCCCCCCGCTAGCGGGAGGTTGGGATGAGCAGTTCTTC.

This chain joins TRBV7-9 and TRBJ2-3, with a possible D match to TRBD2 (5 bases). V gave up 3 bases and J gave up 6 bases, with 10 bases separating them. The germline CDR1 and CDR2 sequences are SEHNR and FQNEAQ (reference sequence). The CDR3 sequence is 13 residues long. The CDR3 loop is CASSFWERDTQYF. CDR3 sequence (DNA): TGTGCCAGCAGCTTTTGGGAGCGGGATACGCAGTATTTT.

The chain uses TRBV2 and TRBJ2-5; D is unresolved. The CDR3 covers 11 residues. Germline loops: CDR1 SNHLY, CDR2 FYNNEI. With 6 bases removed from V and 2 bases from J, the gap between germline ends came to 4 bases. The chain's CDR3 is CASSAQETQYF. CDR3 sequence (DNA): TGTGCCAGCAGCGCTCAAGAGACCCAGTACTTC.

This rearrangement joins TRBV20-1 to TRBJ2-1; TRBD2 is a possible D gene (6 bases). V lost 6 bases and J lost 7, with 10 bases in between. There are 11 residues in the CDR3. Germline lookup yields CDR1 DFQATT and CDR2 SNEGSKA (reference sequence). In DNA form, the CDR3 reads TGCAGTGCAACACGGGGGAATGAGCAGTTCTTC. This translates into CSATRGNEQFF.

The rearrangement uses TRBV9 and TRBJ2-5; 14 bases line up with TRBD2. Germline-derived CDR1 and CDR2 are SGDLS and YYNGEE. The ends lost 3 bases at V and 5 bases at J; junction bases unmatched: 12. The CDR3 is made up of 18 amino acids. The CDR3 DNA sequence: TGTGCCAGCAGCGAGGGGGGACTAGCGGGAGTAGTTTGGGAGACCCAGTACTTC. It specifies CASSEGGLAGVVWETQYF.

The chain combines TRBV15 with TRBJ2-1, with TRBD1 matching over 8 bases. Germline V gives CDR1 LNHNV, CDR2 YYDKDF (reference sequence). After removal of 5 bases from V and 1 base from J, the junction contained 4 bases not matched to a gene. The CDR3 has 15 residues. The DNA for the CDR3 is TGTGCCACCAGCTTCCGGGACAGGTCCTACAATGAGCAGTTCTTC. It yields the protein CATSFRDRSYNEQFF.

V gene TRBV7-2 combines with J gene TRBJ2-3; D is unresolved. This CDR3 comprises 15 residues. V was trimmed by 5 bases and J by 0 bases, leaving 12 bases between them. From germline, CDR1 is SGHTA and CDR2 FQGNSA. The CDR3 region has the DNA TGTGCCAGCAGCAAAGCAGGTACTAGCACAGATACGCAGTATTTT. This gives the protein CASSKAGTSTDTQYF.

The chain employs TRBV29-1 and TRBJ2-5; 12 nucleotides line up with TRBD2. Per the germline V gene, CDR1 is SQVTM and CDR2 is ANQGSEA. With V trimmed by 3 bases and J by 1 base, 9 bases remained unmatched. CDR3 length equals 17 residues. CDR3: CSVEGISTSGSQETQYF. In nucleotides, the CDR3 is TGCAGCGTTGAGGGAATATCGACTAGCGGGAGCCAAGAGACCCAGTACTTC.

This rearrangement joins TRBV7-9 to TRBJ2-7; the D gene is possibly TRBD1 (6 bases). Germline V gene data show CDR1 as SEHNR and CDR2 as FQNEAQ (reference sequence). This CDR3 contains 14 residues. V dropped 5 bases and J dropped 3 bases, with 14 bases sitting between them. The CDR3: CASSRDTSIYEQYF. In DNA form, the CDR3 reads TGTGCCAGCAGCCGGGACACTTCCATCTACGAGCAGTACTTC.

J is TRBJ2-7 and V is TRBV27; TRBD1 matches 9 bases. The CDR3 is 14 amino acids. CDR1 MNHEY and CDR2 SMNVEV come from the germline V gene (reference sequence). The ends lost 6 bases at V and 3 bases at J; junction bases unmatched: 6. The chain's CDR3 is CASSVTGGNYEQYF. DNA of the CDR3: TGTGCCAGCAGCGTGACAGGGGGAAACTACGAGCAGTACTTC.

V and J are TRBV5-5 and TRBJ2-7; TRBD2 agrees at 7 bases. Unmatched junction bases numbered 6, after V lost 0 bases and J lost 3 bases. The CDR3 consists of 15 residues. The germline gives CDR1 SGHKS, CDR2 YYEKEE (reference sequence). CDR3 in amino acids: CASSLVRSGVYEQYF. The CDR3 DNA follows: TGTGCCAGCAGCTTGGTAAGGAGCGGGGTCTACGAGCAGTACTTC.

The chain couples TRBV9 to TRBJ2-1; 7 bases are shared with TRBD2. This CDR3 is 16 amino acids long. The V and J ends lost 1 base and 8 bases, in that order; junction bases with no gene match: 12. Germline values: CDR1 SGDLS, CDR2 YYNGEE. The CDR3 DNA sequence: TGTGCCAGCAGCGTAACAGTCGGGACTATCGGGCATGAGCAGTTCTTC. This codes for CASSVTVGTIGHEQFF.

J is TRBJ2-3 and V is TRBV5-1, with TRBD1 matching 8 bases. V trimming: 4 bases; J trimming: 4 bases; junction bases outside the gene matches: 8. This CDR3 has 15 amino acids. Germline-derived CDR1 and CDR2 are SGHRS and YFSETQ. CDR3 residues: CASSRGQGIPDTQYF. The DNA for the CDR3 is TGCGCCAGCAGCCGCGGACAGGGTATCCCAGATACGCAGTATTTT.

The V and J genes are TRBV9 and TRBJ2-3; D not certain. V was trimmed by 0 bases and J by 2 bases, leaving 7 bases between them. CDR1 and CDR2 (germline): SGDLS, YYNGEE. The CDR3 has 14 amino acids. The CDR3 protein is CASSVERFTDTQYF. The CDR3 DNA follows: TGTGCCAGCAGCGTAGAACGGTTCACAGATACGCAGTATTTT.

The chain links TRBV7-3 to TRBJ2-1; 14 nucleotides match TRBD2. The junction had 6 bases not matched to a gene; V was cut back by 2 bases and J by 6 bases. The CDR3 spans 17 residues. The germline gives CDR1 SGHTA, CDR2 FQGTGA. The CDR3 bases are TGTGCCAGCAGCTTAGGGACTAGCGGGAGCTTTGGCAATGAGCAGTTCTTC. As protein: CASSLGTSGSFGNEQFF.